This T cell receptor beta chain was captured in a study of OX40 agonist ivuxolimab in advanced cancers. Whole-study context: Dose-escalation subjects each had hepatocellular carcinoma, melanoma, renal cell or head and neck cancer.

Note on this clone: What it recognizes is unknown.

Produced via immunoSEQ multiplex PCR; TCRdb's table is partial and in-frame only. The table has about 54,000 clones, 84% seen once. Points from the study as a whole: There were, on average, more expanded clones in CD8+ T cells than in CD4+.

If patients had autoimmune disease history or systemic immunosuppression, they were excluded. This material consisted of CD4+ or CD8+ T cells sorted from blood, taken in a trial of the OX40 agonist ivuxolimab. The receptor was derived from an adult with an advanced solid tumor such as melanoma, head and neck, liver or kidney cancer.

CDR3 residues: CASSLNGQGTQYF. DNA for the CDR3: TGTGCCAGCAGTTTGAACGGGCAGGGGACCCAGTACTTC. The chain joins TRBV27 to TRBJ2-5; D is possibly TRBD1 (5 bases). Germline-derived CDR1 and CDR2 are MNHEY and SMNVEV (reference sequence). This CDR3 comprises 13 residues. Trimming stripped 3 bases from V and 7 bases from J, with 12 bases between.